This T cell receptor beta chain is drawn from a study of cytomegalovirus exposure and HLA in healthy donors. Overall study results and limits: Presence/absence comparisons presumed near-even sequencing depth among donors. The authors confirmed in vitro that a few CMV-associated chains were specific for CMV antigens. Cytomegalovirus-associated status was assigned to fewer than 200 TCR beta chains.

Per the germline V gene, CDR1 is MNHEY and CDR2 is SMNVEV (reference sequence). The V end was cut by 3 bases, the J end by 8 bases, with 19 bases between. CDR3 length: 15 amino acids. In the PCR, 60 Vbeta and 13 Jbeta primers were used. The protocol was immunoSEQ multiplex PCR, while the TCRdb copy is restricted to in-frame clones and leaves out a portion. The sample records about 170,000 clones, approximately 78% being singletons. A note on this clone: What it binds is not known.

Sequencing was carried out using PBMCs. The chain employs TRBV27 and TRBJ1-2; tentative D call: TRBD1 (5 bases). This receptor was identified in a girl aged 2-10 years in good health and CMV-seropositive. This CDR3 is CASSFYPSGGDGYTF. The CDR3 DNA reads TGTGCCAGCAGTTTTTACCCCTCCGGCGGGGACGGCTACACCTTC.